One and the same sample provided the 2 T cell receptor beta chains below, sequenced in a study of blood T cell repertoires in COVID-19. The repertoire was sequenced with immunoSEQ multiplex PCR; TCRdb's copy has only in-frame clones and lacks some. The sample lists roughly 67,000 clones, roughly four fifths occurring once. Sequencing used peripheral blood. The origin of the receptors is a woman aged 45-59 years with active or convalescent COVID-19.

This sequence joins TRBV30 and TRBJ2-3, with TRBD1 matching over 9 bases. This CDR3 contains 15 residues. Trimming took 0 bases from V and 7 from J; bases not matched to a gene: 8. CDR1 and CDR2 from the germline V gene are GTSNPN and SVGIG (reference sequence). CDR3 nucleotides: TGTGCCTGGAGTGTAACAGGGGGCAGTATCTATACGCAGTATTTT. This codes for CAWSVTGGSIYTQYF.

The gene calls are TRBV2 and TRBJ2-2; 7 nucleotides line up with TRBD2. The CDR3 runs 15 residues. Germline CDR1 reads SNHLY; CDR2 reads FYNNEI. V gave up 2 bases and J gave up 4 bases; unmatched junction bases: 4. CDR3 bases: TGTGCCAGCAGTGAAATAGGGAGGGGCACCGGGGAGCTGTTTTTT. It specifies CASSEIGRGTGELFF.